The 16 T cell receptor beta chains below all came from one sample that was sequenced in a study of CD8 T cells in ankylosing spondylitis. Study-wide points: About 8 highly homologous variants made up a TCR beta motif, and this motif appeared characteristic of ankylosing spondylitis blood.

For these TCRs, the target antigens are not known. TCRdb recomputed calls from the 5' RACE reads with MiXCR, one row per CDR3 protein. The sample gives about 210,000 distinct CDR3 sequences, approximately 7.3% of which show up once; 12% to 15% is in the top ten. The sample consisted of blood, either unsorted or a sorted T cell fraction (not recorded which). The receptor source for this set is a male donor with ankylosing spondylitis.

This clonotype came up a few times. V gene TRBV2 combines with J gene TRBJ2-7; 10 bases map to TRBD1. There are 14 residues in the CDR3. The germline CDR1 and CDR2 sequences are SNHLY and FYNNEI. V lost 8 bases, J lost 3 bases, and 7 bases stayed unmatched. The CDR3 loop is CASLSRDRGYEQYF. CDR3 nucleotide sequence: TGTGCCAGCCTAAGCCGGGACAGGGGCTACGAGCAGTACTTC. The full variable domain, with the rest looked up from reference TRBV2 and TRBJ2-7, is EPEVTQTPSHQVTQMGQEVILRCVPISNHLYFYWYRQILGQKVEFLVSFYNNEISEKSEIFDDQFSVERPDGSNFTLKIRSTKLEDSAMYFCASLSRDRGYEQYFGPGTRLTVT.

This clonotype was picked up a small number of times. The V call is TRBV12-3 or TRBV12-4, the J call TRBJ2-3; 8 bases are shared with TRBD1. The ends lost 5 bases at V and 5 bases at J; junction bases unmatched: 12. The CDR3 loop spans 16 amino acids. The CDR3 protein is CASSPRTGTAEDTQYF. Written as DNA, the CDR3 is TGTGCCAGCAGTCCCCGGACAGGGACTGCCGAAGATACGCAGTATTTT.

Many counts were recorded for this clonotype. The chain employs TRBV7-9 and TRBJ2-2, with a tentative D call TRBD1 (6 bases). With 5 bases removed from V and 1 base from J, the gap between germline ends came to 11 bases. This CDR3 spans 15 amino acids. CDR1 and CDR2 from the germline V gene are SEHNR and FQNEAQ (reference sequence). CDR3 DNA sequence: TGTGCCAGCAGCCATACAGGGTTGAACACCGGGGAGCTGTTTTTT. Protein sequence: CASSHTGLNTGELFF. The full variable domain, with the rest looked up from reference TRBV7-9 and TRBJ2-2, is DTGVSQNPRHKITKRGQNVTFRCDPISEHNRLYWYRQTLGQGPEFLTYFQNEAQLEKSRLLSDRFSAERPKGSFSTLEIQRTEQGDSAMYLCASSHTGLNTGELFFGEGSRLTVL.

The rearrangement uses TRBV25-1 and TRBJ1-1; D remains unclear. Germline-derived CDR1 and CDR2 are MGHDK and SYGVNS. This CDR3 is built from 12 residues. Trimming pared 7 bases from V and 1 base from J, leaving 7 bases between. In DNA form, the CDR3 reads TGTGCCAGCACCGGAGAGAACACTGAAGCTTTCTTT. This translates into CASTGENTEAFF. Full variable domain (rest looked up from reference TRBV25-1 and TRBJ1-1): EADIYQTPRYLVIGTGKKITLECSQTMGHDKMYWYQQDPGMELHLIHYSYGVNSTEKGDLSSESTVSRIRTEHFPLTLESARPSHTSQYLCASTGENTEAFFGQGTRLTVV.

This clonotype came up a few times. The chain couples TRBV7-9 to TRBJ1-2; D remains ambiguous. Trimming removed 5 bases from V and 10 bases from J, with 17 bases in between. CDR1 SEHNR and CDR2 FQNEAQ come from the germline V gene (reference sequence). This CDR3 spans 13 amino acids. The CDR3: CASSPEGWEAYTF. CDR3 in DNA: TGTGCCAGCAGCCCAGAGGGATGGGAGGCCTACACCTTC.

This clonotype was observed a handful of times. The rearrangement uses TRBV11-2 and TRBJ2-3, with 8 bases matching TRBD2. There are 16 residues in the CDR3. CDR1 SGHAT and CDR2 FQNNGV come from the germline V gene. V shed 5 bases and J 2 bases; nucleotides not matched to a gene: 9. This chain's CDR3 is CASSPLRGGDTDTQYF. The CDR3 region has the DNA TGTGCCAGCAGCCCTCTACGGGGGGGAGACACAGATACGCAGTATTTT.

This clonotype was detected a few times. This chain's CDR3 is CASSLRLAASTDTQYF. In DNA form, the CDR3 reads TGTGCCAGCAGCTTACGATTAGCAGCCAGCACAGATACGCAGTATTTT. V and J are TRBV11-2 and TRBJ2-3; D uncertain. CDR1 is SGHAT and CDR2 is FQNNGV in the germline V gene. The CDR3 consists of 16 residues. V lost 2 bases and J lost 0, with 12 bases in between.

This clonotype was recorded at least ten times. CDR3 in amino acids: CSAPWGQGSYNEQFF. In nucleotides, the CDR3 is TGCAGTGCCCCTTGGGGGCAGGGGTCGTACAATGAGCAGTTCTTC. The rearrangement joins TRBV20-1 to TRBJ2-1, with D possibly matching TRBD1 (6 bases). The CDR3 sequence is 15 residues long. CDR1 DFQATT and CDR2 SNEGSKA come from the germline V gene (reference sequence). Trimming took 6 bases from V and 4 from J, leaving 19 bases between them.

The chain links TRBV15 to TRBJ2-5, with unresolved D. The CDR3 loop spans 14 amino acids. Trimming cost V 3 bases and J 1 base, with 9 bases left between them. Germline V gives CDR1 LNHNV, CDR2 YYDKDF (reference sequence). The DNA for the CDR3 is TGTGCCACCAGCAGGGCCGGCGCCCAAGAGACCCAGTACTTC. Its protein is CATSRAGAQETQYF.

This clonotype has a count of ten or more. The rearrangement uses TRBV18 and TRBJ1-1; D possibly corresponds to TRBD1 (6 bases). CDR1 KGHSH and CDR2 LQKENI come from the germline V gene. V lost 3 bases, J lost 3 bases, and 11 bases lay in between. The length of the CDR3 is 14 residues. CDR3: CASSPTGRDTEAFF. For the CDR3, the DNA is TGTGCCAGCTCACCTACAGGGAGGGACACTGAAGCTTTCTTT.

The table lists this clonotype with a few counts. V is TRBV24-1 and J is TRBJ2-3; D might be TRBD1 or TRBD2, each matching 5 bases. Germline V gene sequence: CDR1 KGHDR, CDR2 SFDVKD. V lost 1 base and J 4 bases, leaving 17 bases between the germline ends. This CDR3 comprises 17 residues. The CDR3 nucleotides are TGTGCCACCAGTGATTTTAAGGAGGCAGGGTATCCAGATACGCAGTATTTT. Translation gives CATSDFKEAGYPDTQYF.

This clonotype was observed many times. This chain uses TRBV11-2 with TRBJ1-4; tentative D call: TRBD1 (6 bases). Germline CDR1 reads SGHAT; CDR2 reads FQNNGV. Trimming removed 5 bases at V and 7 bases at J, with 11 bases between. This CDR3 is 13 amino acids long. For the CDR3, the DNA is TGTGCCAGCAGCGGAAACAGGGCTGAAAAACTGTTTTTT. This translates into CASSGNRAEKLFF.

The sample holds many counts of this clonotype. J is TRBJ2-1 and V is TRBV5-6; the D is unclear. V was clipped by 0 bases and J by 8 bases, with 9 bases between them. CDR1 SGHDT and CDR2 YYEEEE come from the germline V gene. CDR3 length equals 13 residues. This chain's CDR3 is CASSLGAFDEQFF. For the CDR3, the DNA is TGTGCCAGCAGCTTGGGGGCTTTCGATGAGCAGTTCTTC.

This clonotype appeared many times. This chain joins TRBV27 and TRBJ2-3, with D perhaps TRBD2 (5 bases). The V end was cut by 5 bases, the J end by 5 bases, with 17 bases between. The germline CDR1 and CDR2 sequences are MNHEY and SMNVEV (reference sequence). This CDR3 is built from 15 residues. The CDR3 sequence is CASSPRLRAVDTQYF. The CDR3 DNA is TGTGCCAGCAGTCCCCGGTTGCGGGCGGTAGATACGCAGTATTTT.

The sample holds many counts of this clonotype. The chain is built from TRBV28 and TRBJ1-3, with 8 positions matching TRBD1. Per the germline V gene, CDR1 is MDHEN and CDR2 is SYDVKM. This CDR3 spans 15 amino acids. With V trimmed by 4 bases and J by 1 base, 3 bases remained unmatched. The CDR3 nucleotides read TGTGCCAGCAGTTACAGGGGGATGTCTGGAAACACCATATATTTT. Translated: CASSYRGMSGNTIYF.

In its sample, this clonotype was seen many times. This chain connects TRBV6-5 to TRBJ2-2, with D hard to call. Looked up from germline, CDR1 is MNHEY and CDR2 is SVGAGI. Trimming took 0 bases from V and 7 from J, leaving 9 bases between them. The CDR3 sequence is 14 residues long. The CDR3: CASSYSKGFGELFF. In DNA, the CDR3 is TGTGCCAGCAGTTACTCGAAAGGCTTCGGGGAGCTGTTTTTT.